Reported below is one T cell receptor (beta chain). Its antigen is not identified. This specimen belongs to a study of identical twins. Study-level findings and limits: With monozygotic twins, out-of-frame TCR alpha sharing exceeded what models estimated. Possibly, invariant MAIT and iNKT cells partly confounded zero-insertion analyses.

This CDR3 comprises 14 residues. The V gene's germline CDR1 is SGHRS and CDR2 YFSETQ. V trimming: 2 bases; J trimming: 6 bases; junction bases outside the gene matches: 5. In TCRdb, the 5' RACE reads were re-called with MiXCR into one record per CDR3 protein. The table records 460,000 or so distinct CDR3 sequences, around 14% of them present only once. The data also belong to a second study, concerning yellow fever vaccine responses in identical twins.

The sequenced sample was CD4+ T cells sorted from blood. The TCR originated in a woman between 18 and 29 years old in good health. The gene calls are TRBV5-1 and TRBJ2-7; 10 nucleotides align to TRBD2. Here the CDR3 reads CASSFTSGKGEQYF. The CDR3 coding sequence is TGCGCCAGCAGCTTTACTAGCGGGAAGGGCGAGCAGTACTTC.